Reported below is one T cell receptor (beta chain). These data come from a study of blood T cell repertoires in COVID-19. Study at large: T cells, B-cell-depleted T cells, or PBMCs supplied cDNA or gDNA.

Generated by immunoSEQ multiplex PCR, the TCRdb table keeps only in-frame clones and is missing some. Of a few hundred thousand clones detected, about 81% appear once; the ten largest clones hold roughly 8%. This CDR3 has 15 amino acids. Germline lookup yields CDR1 LNHDA and CDR2 SQIVND (reference sequence). V lost 4 bases and J lost 1; bases outside the gene matches: 3. The clonotype was recovered from a woman of 80 years or more with COVID-19, enrolled during active disease. The sequenced material came from peripheral blood. The chain carries TRBV19 and TRBJ1-5; 8 bases align to TRBD1. The CDR3 DNA reads TGTGCCAGTAGTAAACGGACAGGGAGCAATCAGCCCCAGCATTTT. Encoded protein: CASSKRTGSNQPQHF. Looking up the rest from reference TRBV19 and TRBJ1-5 gives the full variable domain: DGGITQSPKYLFRKEGQNVTLSCEQNLNHDAMYWYRQDPGQGLRLIYYSQIVNDFQKGDIAEGYSVSREKKESFPLTVTSAQKNPTAFYLCASSKRTGSNQPQHFGDGTRLSIL.